The 28 T cell receptor beta chains given below trace back to one sample, sequenced in a study of T cell responses to AZD1222 COVID-19 vaccine. The data were produced by immunoSEQ multiplex PCR, yet TCRdb's version contains in-frame clones alone and is incomplete. The table includes around 89,000 clones, approximately 91% detected once. The specimen comprised peripheral blood, sampled on day 0 of AZD1222 vaccination. These receptors were collected from an adult in good health.

CDR3 DNA: TGTGCCAGCAGCTTAGGCCCGCGGGGGACCCGCGGGAATGAGCAGTTCTTC. It is translated as CASSLGPRGTRGNEQFF. V usage is TRBV13 and J usage is TRBJ2-1; 7 bases align to TRBD2. Germline V CDR1 and CDR2: PRHDT, FYEKMQ (reference sequence). The CDR3 totals 17 residues. V gave up 0 bases and J gave up 7 bases; unmatched junction bases: 12.

The gene calls are TRBV10-3 and TRBJ1-2, with TRBD1 as a possible D gene (6 bases). Germline-derived CDR1 and CDR2 are ENHRY and SYGVKD. The ends were cut back, 5 bases at V and 4 bases at J, with 8 bases in the middle. The CDR3 runs to 12 residues. The CDR3 loop is CAISKDSYGYTF. CDR3 sequence (DNA): TGTGCCATCAGTAAGGACAGCTATGGCTACACCTTC.

J is TRBJ2-7 and V is TRBV21-1; the table names TRBD2, a call not compared with the DNA. TRBV21-1 is designated a pseudogene. The CDR3 has 16 amino acids. CDR3 region: CASSTSTSGGTYEQYF. DNA of the CDR3: TGTGCCAGCAGCACATCGACTAGCGGGGGTACCTACGAGCAGTACTTC.

The chain carries TRBV30 and TRBJ1-2; D is undetermined. The CDR3 extends over 12 amino acids. Trimming took 3 bases from V and 4 from J, leaving 9 bases between them. Germline V CDR1 and CDR2: GTSNPN, SVGIG (reference sequence). Here the CDR3 DNA reads TGTGCCTGGAGCTTGGGAGCCTATGGCTACACCTTC. Its translation: CAWSLGAYGYTF.

This CDR3 is CASSLAALTNYGYTF. The CDR3, as DNA: TGTGCCAGCAGCTTAGCGGCCCTCACTAACTATGGCTACACCTTC. This rearrangement joins TRBV7-2 to TRBJ1-2; D is unresolved. From germline, CDR1 is SGHTA and CDR2 FQGNSA. Trimming took 0 bases from V and 0 from J, leaving 8 bases between them. The CDR3 has 15 residues.

This chain connects TRBV19 to TRBJ2-2; 8 nucleotides line up with TRBD1. The germline CDR1 and CDR2 sequences are LNHDA and SQIVND (reference sequence). V lost 4 bases and J lost 4; bases outside the gene matches: 5. There are 15 residues in the CDR3. In DNA, the CDR3 is TGTGCCAGTAGTAGAGACAGGGGAGTCACCGGGGAGCTGTTTTTT. This encodes CASSRDRGVTGELFF.

The chain is built from TRBV4-2 and TRBJ1-1, with 8 bases aligning to TRBD1. This CDR3 has 15 residues. V was pared by 0 bases and J by 4 bases, with 4 bases of the junction left unmatched. The V gene's germline CDR1 is LGHNA and CDR2 YNFKEQ. The DNA for the CDR3 is TGTGCCAGCAGCCAAGACGGGGACAGGCCCACTGAAGCTTTCTTT. It specifies CASSQDGDRPTEAFF.

The V and J genes are TRBV18 and TRBJ2-5; TRBD1 or TRBD2 may be the D gene (5 bases each). Germline lookup yields CDR1 KGHSH and CDR2 LQKENI. V was shortened by 0 bases and J by 5 bases, with 10 bases between the two germline ends. CDR3 length: 14 residues. This chain's CDR3 is CASSPPGVRETQYF. CDR3 sequence (DNA): TGTGCCAGCTCACCACCGGGGGTGAGGGAGACCCAGTACTTC.

The chain joins TRBV19 to TRBJ1-3; D call uncertain. The CDR3 is made up of 12 amino acids. Germline CDR1 reads LNHDA; CDR2 reads SQIVND (reference sequence). In nucleotides, the CDR3 is TGTGCAACGGGCGACTTGGGAAACACCATATATTTT. Its protein product is CATGDLGNTIYF.

The chain joins TRBV30 to TRBJ1-4; the D is unclear. Trimming took 4 bases from V and 8 from J, leaving 11 bases between them. Germline CDR1 reads GTSNPN; CDR2 reads SVGIG (reference sequence). This CDR3 region has 12 residues. CDR3 coding DNA: TGTGCCTGGAAAGGATTACAAGAAAAACTGTTTTTT. As protein: CAWKGLQEKLFF.

The V call is TRBV5-1, the J call TRBJ1-1; unclear D gene. The CDR3 is made up of 16 amino acids. The V and J ends lost 4 bases and 0 bases respectively, with 16 bases between them. Germline values: CDR1 SGHRS, CDR2 YFSETQ. DNA of the CDR3: TGCGCCAGCAGCGCGACCGTTAACAGCCTGAACACTGAAGCTTTCTTT. Translated, it gives CASSATVNSLNTEAFF. The full variable domain, completed using reference TRBV5-1 and TRBJ1-1, is KAGVTQTPRYLIKTRGQQVTLSCSPISGHRSVSWYQQTPGQGLQFLFEYFSETQRNKGNFPGRFSGRQFSNSRSEMNVSTLELGDSALYLCASSATVNSLNTEAFFGQGTRLTVV.

The gene calls are TRBV7-2 and TRBJ1-1; the D gene is possibly TRBD1 (5 bases). Trimming cost V 8 bases and J 1 base, with 11 bases left between them. The CDR3 is 13 amino acids. Germline V gene data show CDR1 as SGHTA and CDR2 as FQGNSA. The CDR3 loop reads CASSRRGNTEAFF. The CDR3, as DNA: TGTGCCAGCTCCCGAAGGGGGAACACTGAAGCTTTCTTT. Together with reference TRBV7-2 and TRBJ1-1, the CDR3 gives the full variable domain: GAGVSQSPSNKVTEKGKDVELRCDPISGHTALYWYRQSLGQGLEFLIYFQGNSAPDKSGLPSDRFSAERTGGSVSTLTIQRTQQEDSAVYLCASSRRGNTEAFFGQGTRLTVV.

The V call is TRBV6-5, the J call TRBJ2-2, with unresolved D. The CDR3 loop spans 13 amino acids. Germline lookup yields CDR1 MNHEY and CDR2 SVGAGI. Trimming removed 2 bases from V and 7 bases from J, with 8 bases in between. In DNA form, the CDR3 reads TGTGCCAGCAGTTACACCCCCGGCGGGGAGCTGTTTTTT. This codes for CASSYTPGGELFF.

The rearrangement uses TRBV11-1 and TRBJ2-2; TRBD1 agrees at 9 bases. The CDR3 is made up of 14 amino acids. From germline, CDR1 is SGHAT and CDR2 FQDESV (reference sequence). V shed 3 bases and J 4 bases; nucleotides not matched to a gene: 0. The CDR3 is CASSLTGGTGELFF. The CDR3 DNA reads as TGTGCCAGCAGCTTGACAGGGGGCACCGGGGAGCTGTTTTTT.

The V call is TRBV5-4, the J call TRBJ2-7, with D possibly TRBD2 on 7 matching bases. In germline, CDR1 is SGHNT, CDR2 YYREEE (reference sequence). Trimming shortened V by 0 bases and J by 0 bases, and 10 bases separated the two germline ends. The CDR3 runs 15 residues. This CDR3 is CASSLGGGASYEQYF. Here the CDR3 DNA reads TGTGCCAGCAGCTTGGGTGGGGGGGCCTCCTACGAGCAGTACTTC. Combining the CDR3 with reference TRBV5-4 and TRBJ2-7 gives the whole variable domain ETGVTQSPTHLIKTRGQQVTLRCSSQSGHNTVSWYQQALGQGPQFIFQYYREEENGRGNFPPRFSGLQFPNYSSELNVNALELDDSALYLCASSLGGGASYEQYFGPGTRLTVT.

The rearrangement links TRBV18 to TRBJ1-5; D gene ambiguous. V lost 4 bases and J lost 0, with 19 bases in between. Germline CDR1 and CDR2: KGHSH and LQKENI. The CDR3 extends over 18 amino acids. The chain's CDR3 is CASSREPISGNSNQPQHF. The CDR3 DNA follows: TGTGCCAGCTCACGTGAACCTATTTCTGGGAATAGCAATCAGCCCCAGCATTTT.

The CDR3 nucleotides read TGTGCCACCAGTGAGGGGACTAGCAGGGAGCAGTTCTTC. Translating gives CATSEGTSREQFF. The rearrangement joins TRBV24-1 to TRBJ2-1, with 9 bases fitting TRBD2. CDR3 length: 13 residues. The germline V gene has CDR1 KGHDR and CDR2 SFDVKD. Germline trimming cut 4 bases from V and 10 bases from J; bases unmatched to any gene: 4.

The gene calls are TRBV5-4 and TRBJ2-3, with unresolved D. Germline V gene sequence: CDR1 SGHNT, CDR2 YYREEE (reference sequence). Trimming stripped 4 bases from V and 3 bases from J, with 3 bases between. The CDR3 loop spans 11 amino acids. The CDR3, as DNA: TGTGCCAGCAGCCAGACAGATACGCAGTATTTT. Its protein product is CASSQTDTQYF.

The V gene is TRBV6-4, the J gene TRBJ1-2; D is unresolved. The CDR3 runs 16 residues. Germline V gene data show CDR1 as MRHNA and CDR2 as SNTAGT. V was cut by 3 bases and J by 7 bases, with 21 bases left in between. CDR3 protein: CASSDASDPAIGGYTF. As DNA, the CDR3 is TGTGCCAGCAGTGATGCTTCCGACCCAGCTATAGGTGGCTACACCTTC.

This clone was detected only once. The rearrangement links TRBV19 to TRBJ1-4; weak D call: TRBD1 (6 bases). The germline gives CDR1 LNHDA, CDR2 SQIVND (reference sequence). CDR3 length: 17 residues. Trimming shortened V by 4 bases and J by 10 bases, and 25 bases separated the two germline ends. In DNA, the CDR3 is TGTGCCAGTAGTACCTCGGGACATATGCAACTTAAGGGAAAACTGTTTTTT. Translation gives CASSTSGHMQLKGKLFF.

The rearrangement links TRBV19 to TRBJ2-5; no clear D. This CDR3 has 12 amino acids. V shed 4 bases and J shed 2 bases, with 5 bases lying between them. The germline V gene has CDR1 LNHDA and CDR2 SQIVND (reference sequence). CDR3 residues: CASSRPQETQYF. In nucleotides, the CDR3 is TGTGCCAGTAGTAGGCCACAAGAGACCCAGTACTTC.

The rearrangement links TRBV19 to TRBJ2-1; D may be TRBD2 (6 bases). Germline V gene data show CDR1 as LNHDA and CDR2 as SQIVND (reference sequence). The CDR3 loop spans 14 amino acids. The V gene lost 8 bases and the J gene lost 7 bases, with 18 bases spanning the gap. The DNA of the CDR3 is TGTGCCAGTGCAGCGGGTCCCCGGTGGAATGAGCAGTTCTTC. Its protein product is CASAAGPRWNEQFF.

This clone was detected only once. As DNA, the CDR3 is TGTGCCAGCAGCTTGGTGAGGACAGGGGGCTTTGAAGCTTTCTTT. Translation: CASSLVRTGGFEAFF. J is TRBJ1-1 and V is TRBV5-4; 11 bases are shared with TRBD1. V gave up 0 bases and J gave up 7 bases; unmatched junction bases: 5. Germline-derived CDR1 and CDR2 are SGHNT and YYREEE (reference sequence). The CDR3 loop spans 15 amino acids.

The gene calls are TRBV29-1 and TRBJ1-2; D is possibly TRBD1 (5 bases). Germline lookup yields CDR1 SQVTM and CDR2 ANQGSEA. The length of the CDR3 is 13 residues. Between the trimmed V and J ends, which lost 4 bases and 4 bases, there was a span of 13 bases. The DNA for the CDR3 is TGCAGCGTTGGGGGGAGGGGTACCTATGGCTACACCTTC. Translating it yields CSVGGRGTYGYTF.

In its sample, this clone was seen a few times. In DNA, the CDR3 is TGTGCCAGCAGTTTTTCTCCCGTTTGGGCAACTAGACAGGGGGCTGGCGGGGAGCTGTTTTTT. Translating gives CASSFSPVWATRQGAGGELFF. V gene TRBV6-2 or TRBV6-3 combines with J gene TRBJ2-2; 10 bases match TRBD1. Per the germline V gene, CDR1 is MNHEY and CDR2 is SVGEGT. The CDR3 consists of 21 residues. The trim removed 4 bases at V and 7 bases at J, leaving 24 bases unmatched.

The genes are TRBV6-2 or TRBV6-3 and TRBJ2-3; 9 bases fit TRBD2. This CDR3 comprises 17 residues. Per germline, CDR1 MNHEY and CDR2 SVGEGT. With V trimmed by 6 bases and J by 6 bases, 16 bases remained unmatched. The CDR3 loop reads CASSPWGGGGASDTQYF. The CDR3 region has the DNA TGTGCCAGCAGCCCCTGGGGTGGCGGGGGGGCCTCGGATACGCAGTATTTT.

This chain uses TRBV9 with TRBJ1-4; 8 bases are shared with TRBD1. The CDR3 is made up of 13 amino acids. The junction had 3 bases not matched to a gene; V was cut back by 3 bases and J by 8 bases. The germline gives CDR1 SGDLS, CDR2 YYNGEE. CDR3 nucleotide sequence: TGTGCCAGCAGCGCCGGGACAGGCGAAAAACTGTTTTTT. Translating gives CASSAGTGEKLFF.

The genes are TRBV5-1 and TRBJ1-1; D not resolved. The germline V and J ends were trimmed by 6 bases and 0 bases, with 12 bases remaining between them. The CDR3 contains 14 residues. CDR1 and CDR2 from the germline V gene are SGHRS and YFSETQ. In DNA form, the CDR3 reads TGCGCCAGCACTTCAAGCGGTATGAACACTGAAGCTTTCTTT. This codes for CASTSSGMNTEAFF.